The 20 T cell receptor delta chains in this list originate from one sample, sequenced in a study of gamma-delta chains in newborns, infants, children. TCRdb reapplied CATT to the reads. The sample includes more than 1,500 delta-chain clones, about 8% of them seen just once. The material sequenced was blood. The source is a child who was a newborn, infant or young child, either healthy, febrile or measles-vaccinated (not recorded which).

Concerning this clone: A much bigger clone sits one base away, suggesting this may be a read error. The chain is built from TRDV2 and TRDJ1; 9 bases match TRDD3. The CDR3 consists of 17 residues. Germline assignment: CDR1 GEAIGNYY and CDR2 EKD. J lost 1 base, V lost 5 bases, and 13 bases had no gene match. Written as DNA, the CDR3 is TGTGCCTGTGGCACGGGGATACGCGGGGGAGTCACCGATAAACTCATCTTT. It specifies CACGTGIRGGVTDKLIF.

By share, this clone counts as large. The chain combines TRDV1 with TRDJ1; D is perhaps TRDD3 (6 bases). Germline CDR1 and CDR2: TSWWSYY and QGS. The length of the CDR3 is 18 residues. Between the trimmed V and J ends, which lost 4 bases and 1 base, there was a span of 22 bases. The CDR3 reads CALGVSTGGPPVTDKLIF. As DNA, the CDR3 is TGTGCTCTTGGGGTATCTACGGGGGGACCCCCGGTCACCGATAAACTCATCTTT.

In this sample, this clone is medium-sized (0.01 to 0.1%). V is TRDV1 and J is TRDJ3, with a tentative D call TRDD3 (5 bases). The V end was cut by 2 bases, the J end by 0 bases, with 20 bases between. Germline V gene lookup returns CDR1 TSWWSYY and CDR2 QGS. CDR3 size: 21 residues. CDR3 in amino acids: CALGEKEAGDRDSWDTRQMFF. The CDR3 DNA reads as TGTGCTCTTGGGGAAAAGGAGGCCGGGGACAGGGACTCCTGGGACACCCGACAGATGTTTTTC.

This clone was counted between two and nine times. The TCRdb protein comes from a much larger clone and disagrees with this DNA's translation at residue 6, likely due to a read error; the protein given here is derived from the DNA. The genes are TRAV29/DV5 and TRDJ1; TRDD3 agrees at 8 bases. Trimming at V came to 0 bases and at J to 0 bases, leaving 7 bases not matched to a gene. This CDR3 comprises 16 residues. Germline values: CDR1 NSMFDY, CDR2 ISSIKDK. The CDR3 spells CAASAEGYAYTDKLIF. The CDR3 DNA reads TGTGCAGCAAGCGCTGAGGGATACGCATACACCGATAAACTCATCTTT.

The CDR3 region has the DNA TGTGCTAGCTCGACTGGGGGGAGAAACACGTACACCGATAAACTCATCTTT. Protein: CASSTGGRNTYTDKLIF. The rearrangement links TRDV1 to TRDJ1, with 8 bases that match TRDD3. The germline gives CDR1 TSWWSYY, CDR2 QGS. This CDR3 is built from 17 residues. Germline trimming cut 11 bases from V and 0 bases from J; bases unmatched to any gene: 17.

This clone is large. Other DNA sequences from this sample encode an identical CDR3 as well. The CDR3 is CACDSRTGGYEVVSESWDTRQMFF. The CDR3 DNA follows: TGTGCCTGTGACTCCCGAACTGGGGGATACGAAGTAGTTTCGGAGTCCTGGGACACCCGACAGATGTTTTTC. The chain links TRDV2 to TRDJ3; 13 bases are shared with TRDD3. CDR3 length equals 24 residues. Germline CDR1 reads GEAIGNYY; CDR2 reads EKD. Trimming took 3 bases from V and 1 from J; bases not matched to a gene: 20.

This clone was observed a few times. This DNA's translation and the protein TCRdb lists, from a much larger clone, do not match at residue 13, likely due to a read error; the protein shown is translated from the DNA. The CDR3 sequence: CALGELGVSSWDARQMFF. CDR3 nucleotide sequence: TGTGCTCTTGGGGAACTGGGGGTCAGCTCCTGGGACGCCCGACAGATGTTTTTC. This chain uses TRDV1 with TRDJ3; tentative D call: TRDD3 (5 bases). Germline loops: CDR1 TSWWSYY, CDR2 QGS. The CDR3 runs to 18 residues.

Judged by abundance, this clone is large (0.1 to 1%). Other DNA sequences in the sample encode the same CDR3. This chain uses TRDV2 with TRDJ3; TRDD3 agrees at 8 bases. V shed 4 bases, J shed 0 bases, and the junction held 10 bases outside the gene matches. Germline values: CDR1 GEAIGNYY, CDR2 EKD. This CDR3 comprises 19 residues. CDR3 DNA: TGTGCCTGTGATTCCGTACTGGGGGGAGTCTCCTGGGACACCCGACAGATGTTTTTC. Translation: CACDSVLGGVSWDTRQMFF.

Regarding this clone: Compared with germline, one end of the junction differs, possibly owing to a read error. The rearrangement links TRDV2 to TRDJ3; 7 bases fit TRDD3. This CDR3 is built from 18 residues. Germline V gene data show CDR1 as GEAIGNYY and CDR2 as EKD. In nucleotides, the CDR3 is TGTGCCTGTGACAAAATACTGGGGAATACCTGGGACGCCCGACAGATGTTTTTC. Translating it yields CACDKILGNTWDARQMFF.

This clone rates as medium-sized. The CDR3 bases are TGTGCTCTTGGGGAACTAGGACCTATGTGGGGGATAAGACCCATTTCCTCGAGCTCCTGGGACACCCGACAGATGTTTTTC. Translating it yields CALGELGPMWGIRPISSSSWDTRQMFF. This chain uses TRDV1 with TRDJ3; 9 bases map to TRDD3. Germline CDR1 and CDR2: TSWWSYY and QGS. The CDR3 is 27 residues long. J lost 0 bases, V lost 0 bases, and 27 bases had no gene match.

This clone was found a few times. V and J are TRDV1 and TRDJ1, with 10 nucleotides matching TRDD3. The CDR3 has 28 residues. J lost 0 bases, V lost 2 bases, and 39 bases had no gene match. Germline CDR1 and CDR2: TSWWSYY and QGS. Here the CDR3 reads CALGEGPWGYPPYWGIQPPHDYTDKLIF. The CDR3 DNA sequence: TGTGCTCTTGGGGAAGGTCCCTGGGGCTACCCCCCGTACTGGGGGATTCAACCACCTCACGATTACACCGATAAACTCATCTTT.

This clone was seen only a few times. This clone may be a read error of a much larger clone one base away. Other DNA variants within this sample encode the same CDR3. This chain joins TRDV3 and TRDJ1; 12 bases are shared with TRDD3. This CDR3 region has 25 residues. Germline V gives CDR1 TVYSNPD, CDR2 GDNSRS (reference sequence). The CDR3 sequence: CAFRGASYLDSVAVLGDTYTDKLIF. The DNA of the CDR3 is TGTGCCTTTAGAGGAGCTTCCTACCTTGACTCAGTCGCCGTACTGGGGGATACATACACCGATAAGCTCATCTTT.

A remark on this clone: A much larger clonotype is one base distant, so this may be a read error. The chain links TRDV1 to TRDJ1; D is uncertain. The CDR3 runs 11 residues. Germline V gene lookup returns CDR1 TSWWSYY and CDR2 QGS. V was trimmed by 4 bases and J by 6 bases, leaving 6 bases between them. CDR3: CALGATHKLIF. Here the CDR3 DNA reads TGTGCTCTTGGGGCTACCCATAAACTCATCTTT.

With respect to this clone: A read error is the likely source, as a far larger clone sits one nucleotide away. Other nucleotide sequences in the sample specify the same CDR3. This chain connects TRDV1 to TRDJ1; the match to TRDD3 covers 11 bases. V gave up 0 bases and J gave up 1 base; unmatched junction bases: 22. CDR1 and CDR2 (germline): TSWWSYY, QGS. The CDR3 spans 23 residues. CDR3 nucleotide sequence: TGTGCTCTTGGGGAACTAGGCGGCTCCTACCTCTACTGGGGGATAAGGCTCACCGATAAACTCATCTTT. Its protein is CALGELGGSYLYWGIRLTDKLIF.

This clone has more than one count but fewer than ten. This may stem from a read error, because a much larger clone lies one nucleotide away. The sample contains more than one DNA sequence encoding this CDR3. J is TRDJ2 and V is TRDV1; 7 positions match TRDD3. The CDR3 runs 23 residues. CDR1 TSWWSYY and CDR2 QGS come from the germline V gene. CDR3 region: CALGEQFNGGGIRLLALTAQLFF. The CDR3 DNA reads as TGCGCTCTTGGGGAACAGTTTAATGGTGGGGGAATACGTCTCCTGGCTTTGACAGCACAACTCTTCTTT.

This clone was detected only a few times. A far larger clone is only one base removed, so a read error is likely. The DNA of the CDR3 is TGTGCCTGTGACGGGGGGAGCTCCTGGGACACCCGACAGATGTTTTTC. Amino acid sequence: CACDGGSSWDTRQMFF. The rearrangement joins TRDV2 to TRDJ3; a possible D gene is TRDD3 (6 bases). Germline assignment: CDR1 GEAIGNYY and CDR2 EKD. Trimming stripped 3 bases from V and 0 bases from J, with 8 bases between. This CDR3 has 16 amino acids.

This clone has a handful of counts. The protein held in TCRdb is that of a much larger clone and does not match this DNA's translation at residue 3, likely because of a read error; the protein shown is translated from the DNA. V usage is TRDV1 and J usage is TRDJ1; the match to TRDD3 covers 9 bases. The CDR3 is 19 amino acids. The germline CDR1 and CDR2 sequences are TSWWSYY and QGS. The CDR3 spells CAPGELTRLGGYSSDKLIF. CDR3 DNA: TGTGCTCCTGGGGAACTAACCCGACTCGGGGGATACTCGAGCGATAAACTCATCTTT.

This clone has more than one count but fewer than ten. A much larger clone differs from this one at a single base, so this may be a read error. The chain joins TRDV1 to TRDJ1, with 12 bases identical to TRDD3. The CDR3 extends over 22 amino acids. Germline CDR1 and CDR2: TSWWSYY and QGS. CDR3 DNA sequence: TGTGCTCTTGGGGAAGGCCTTCTTACTGGGGGATACTCGGGTACGGGCACCGATGAACTCATCTTT. It yields the protein CALGEGLLTGGYSGTGTDELIF.

This clone has just a few counts. TCRdb's entry gives the protein of a much larger clone, which mismatches this DNA's translation at residue 3, likely from a read error; the protein reported here is translated from the DNA. This chain links TRDV1 with TRDJ1; 8 nucleotides line up with TRDD3. CDR3 length: 17 amino acids. Germline assignment: CDR1 TSWWSYY and CDR2 QGS. Here the CDR3 DNA reads TGTGCTCCTGGGGAATGTCTAATACTGGGGGACACCGATAAACTCATCTTT. It is translated as CAPGECLILGDTDKLIF.

This clone is classed as large. This CDR3 is also generated by other DNA sequences in the sample. The chain has TRAV29/DV5 and TRDJ3; TRDD3 matches at 10 bases. V lost 0 bases, J lost 12 bases, and 9 bases stayed unmatched. Germline V lookup: CDR1 NSMFDY, CDR2 ISSIKDK. This CDR3 has 16 residues. DNA for the CDR3: TGTGCAGCAAGCGTACTGGGGGATTGGGAACACCGACAGATGTTTTTC. Encoded protein: CAASVLGDWEHRQMFF. Combining the CDR3 with reference TRAV29/DV5 and TRDJ3 gives the whole variable domain DQQVKQNSPSLSVQEGRISILNCDYTNSMFDYFLWYKKYPAEGPTFLISISSIKDKNEDGRFTVFLNKSAKHLSLHIVPSQPGDSAVYFCAASVLGDWEHRQMFFGTGIKLFVEP.